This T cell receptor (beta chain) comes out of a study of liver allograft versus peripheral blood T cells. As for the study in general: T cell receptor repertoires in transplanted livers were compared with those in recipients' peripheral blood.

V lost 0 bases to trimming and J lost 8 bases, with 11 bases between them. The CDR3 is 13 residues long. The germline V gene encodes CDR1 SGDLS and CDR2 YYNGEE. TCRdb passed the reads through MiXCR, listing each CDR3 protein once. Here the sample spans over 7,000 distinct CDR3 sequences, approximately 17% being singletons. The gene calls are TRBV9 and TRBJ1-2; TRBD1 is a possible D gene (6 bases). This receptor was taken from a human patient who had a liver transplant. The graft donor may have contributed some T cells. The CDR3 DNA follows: TGTGCCAGCAGCGTAGCAGGGGACCAAGGCTACACCTTC. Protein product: CASSVAGDQGYTF. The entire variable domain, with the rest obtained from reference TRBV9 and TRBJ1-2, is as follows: DSGVTQTPKHLITATGQRVTLRCSPRSGDLSVYWYQQSLDQGLQFLIQYYNGEERAKGNILERFSAQQFPDLHSELNLSSLELGDSALYFCASSVAGDQGYTFGSGTRLTVV.